This TCR beta chain stems from a study of blood T cell repertoires in COVID-19. Background on the study: The origin of the acute and convalescent COVID-19 samples was the United States, Italy and Spain.

This CDR3 spans 15 amino acids. CDR1 is SGDLS, CDR2 YYNGEE, per germline. The ends lost 0 bases at V and 6 bases at J; junction bases unmatched: 5. This table comes from immunoSEQ multiplex PCR, and its TCRdb copy is limited to in-frame clones, with some not included. Of a few hundred thousand clones in the sample, more than 85% were seen once. Material: peripheral blood. The TCR was taken from a man aged 55-75 years with acute or convalescent COVID-19. J is TRBJ1-1 and V is TRBV9; the match to TRBD1 covers 10 bases. In nucleotides, the CDR3 is TGTGCCAGCAGCGTAGGGGGACAGGGGAGGTCTGAAGCTTTCTTT. This gives the protein CASSVGGQGRSEAFF.